This entry lists 3 T cell receptor beta chains sequenced from one sample in a study of blood T cell repertoires in COVID-19. Sequenced by immunoSEQ multiplex PCR; TCRdb stores in-frame clones only, minus some. Here the sample spans roughly 230,000 clones, around 80% being singletons. Sequencing used peripheral blood. The receptor source for this set is a man aged 35 to 55 with active or convalescent COVID-19.

The chain links TRBV7-2 to TRBJ2-2; 7 bases are a match to TRBD2. The CDR3 runs 17 residues. Germline V gene lookup returns CDR1 SGHTA and CDR2 FQGNSA. The V and J ends lost 4 bases and 5 bases, in that order; junction bases with no gene match: 13. The CDR3 reads CASSSQPSGTRTGELFF. Here the CDR3 DNA reads TGTGCCAGCAGCTCGCAACCCAGCGGGACCCGTACCGGGGAGCTGTTTTTT.

This chain links TRBV5-8 with TRBJ1-5, with a weak D call TRBD1 (6 bases). V lost 3 bases, J lost 3 bases, and 19 bases lay in between. The length of the CDR3 is 17 residues. Germline V gives CDR1 SGHTS, CDR2 YDEGEE. The CDR3 is CASSSRTDRRSNQPQHF. CDR3 nucleotides: TGTGCCAGCAGCTCAAGGACAGACCGGAGGTCCAATCAGCCCCAGCATTTT.

This chain joins TRBV28 and TRBJ2-4; perhaps TRBD1 as D (5 bases). The CDR3 spans 16 residues. The V gene's germline CDR1 is MDHEN and CDR2 SYDVKM. With 1 base removed from V and 6 bases from J, the gap between germline ends came to 16 bases. The CDR3 spells CASSLYGFSRGNIQYF. The CDR3 region has the DNA TGTGCCAGCAGTTTATACGGCTTTTCAAGGGGAAACATTCAGTACTTC.